This passage covers 32 T cell receptor beta chains from one sample sequenced in a study of blood T cell repertoires in COVID-19. Profiled with immunoSEQ multiplex PCR; TCRdb holds only in-frame clones, not every one. The sample yields roughly 200,000 clones, approximately 85% seen once. Sequencing was done on a sample of PBMCs or T cells enriched from blood (not recorded which). These receptors originate from a man in his forties with acute COVID-19.

The chain links TRBV28 to TRBJ2-7; TRBD2 matches at 8 bases. The CDR3 covers 15 residues. V was pared by 6 bases and J by 8 bases, with 15 bases of the junction left unmatched. Germline V gene sequence: CDR1 MDHEN, CDR2 SYDVKM. The CDR3 sequence is CASSRPGAGEYKQYF. In DNA form, the CDR3 reads TGTGCCAGCAGCCGACCGGGAGCGGGAGAGTATAAGCAGTACTTC. The whole variable domain, filled in from reference TRBV28 and TRBJ2-7, reads DVKVTQSSRYLVKRTGEKVFLECVQDMDHENMFWYRQDPGLGLRLIYFSYDVKMKEKGDIPEGYSVSREKKERFSLILESASTNQTSMYLCASSRPGAGEYKQYFGPGTRLTVT.

J is TRBJ2-7 and V is TRBV7-8, with D perhaps TRBD2 (6 bases). Germline CDR1 and CDR2: SGHVS and FQNEAQ. CDR3 length: 12 amino acids. The ends were cut back, 1 base at V and 6 bases at J, with 7 bases in the middle. The CDR3 coding sequence is TGTGCCAGCAGCTTAGACGGGGGCGAGCAGTACTTC. It codes for CASSLDGGEQYF.

The V and J genes are TRBV28 and TRBJ2-5; maybe TRBD2 (7 bases). This CDR3 is 15 amino acids long. Per germline, CDR1 MDHEN and CDR2 SYDVKM. Trimming pared 5 bases from V and 1 base from J, leaving 14 bases between. The CDR3: CASSASGTLQETQYF. The DNA for the CDR3 is TGTGCCAGCAGTGCGAGCGGGACACTCCAAGAGACCCAGTACTTC.

The CDR3 loop is CASSFSRNYGYTF. The CDR3 nucleotides are TGTGCCAGCAGTTTTTCCCGGAACTATGGCTACACCTTC. The rearrangement uses TRBV28 and TRBJ1-2; no reliable D call. This CDR3 is built from 13 residues. V was trimmed by 3 bases and J by 2 bases, leaving 7 bases between them. CDR1 and CDR2 (germline): MDHEN, SYDVKM.

This clone occurred once. The chain carries TRBV7-9 and TRBJ2-1; D remains ambiguous. The germline V gene encodes CDR1 SEHNR and CDR2 FQNEAQ (reference sequence). Trimming left V 3 bases short and J 15 bases short, with 12 bases between. This CDR3 region has 11 residues. In DNA, the CDR3 is TGTGCCAGCAGCTTCGGTAATGCTCCGTTCTTC. Protein: CASSFGNAPFF. The whole variable domain, remainder taken from reference TRBV7-9 and TRBJ2-1, is DTGVSQNPRHKITKRGQNVTFRCDPISEHNRLYWYRQTLGQGPEFLTYFQNEAQLEKSRLLSDRFSAERPKGSFSTLEIQRTEQGDSAMYLCASSFGNAPFFGPGTRLTVL.

The gene calls are TRBV2 and TRBJ1-1; a possible D gene is TRBD1 (5 bases). The CDR3 sequence is 15 residues long. V lost 1 base to trimming and J lost 0 bases, with 9 bases between them. Germline values: CDR1 SNHLY, CDR2 FYNNEI. CDR3 DNA sequence: TGTGCCAGCAGTGAAGGTAGGGGAATGAACACTGAAGCTTTCTTT. Encoded protein: CASSEGRGMNTEAFF.

The chain combines TRBV6-1 with TRBJ2-1, with TRBD1 identical over 8 bases. Per germline, CDR1 MNHNS and CDR2 SASEGT. CDR3 length: 14 amino acids. V lost 1 base, J lost 9 bases, and 5 bases stayed unmatched. The CDR3 nucleotides are TGTGCCAGCAGTGAAGGGACAGGGCTTCGTGAGCAGTTCTTC. Encoded protein: CASSEGTGLREQFF.

The rearrangement uses TRBV7-8 and TRBJ2-5; D gene ambiguous. The ends were cut back, 7 bases at V and 5 bases at J, with 14 bases in the middle. The CDR3 length is 13 residues. Germline CDR1 SGHVS, CDR2 FQNEAQ. In DNA form, the CDR3 reads TGTGCCAGCACGCCCGCGCGGTCGGAGACCCAGTACTTC. It yields the protein CASTPARSETQYF.

V gene TRBV5-4 combines with J gene TRBJ1-6; TRBD1 aligns across 7 bases. With 0 bases clipped from V and 7 bases from J, the junction kept 4 bases outside the gene matches. This CDR3 has 15 residues. Per the germline V gene, CDR1 is SGHNT and CDR2 is YYREEE (reference sequence). CDR3 residues: CASSLDRDRNSPLHF. The CDR3 nucleotides are TGTGCCAGCAGCTTGGACCGGGACAGAAATTCACCCCTCCACTTT. Supplemented by reference TRBV5-4 and TRBJ1-6, the full variable domain reads ETGVTQSPTHLIKTRGQQVTLRCSSQSGHNTVSWYQQALGQGPQFIFQYYREEENGRGNFPPRFSGLQFPNYSSELNVNALELDDSALYLCASSLDRDRNSPLHFGNGTRLTVT.

The genes are TRBV4-1 and TRBJ2-7, with 10 bases identical to TRBD2. The germline gives CDR1 MGHRA, CDR2 YSYEKL. V lost 3 bases to trimming and J lost 2 bases; unmatched junction nucleotides: 4. The CDR3 consists of 15 residues. The DNA for the CDR3 is TGCGCCAGCAGCCAGCTAGCGGGAGATCCCTACGAGCAGTACTTC. Translating gives CASSQLAGDPYEQYF.

The chain has TRBV12-3 or TRBV12-4 and TRBJ2-3, with D unresolved. CDR3 length: 11 amino acids. V was pared by 10 bases and J by 5 bases, with 10 bases between. This CDR3 is CATRFGDTQYF. CDR3 DNA sequence: TGTGCCACCCGTTTCGGAGATACGCAGTATTTT.

This chain joins TRBV5-6 and TRBJ2-1, with TRBD1 identical over 7 bases. This CDR3 is 15 amino acids long. CDR1 is SGHDT, CDR2 YYEEEE, per germline. Unmatched junction bases numbered 5, after V lost 3 bases and J lost 2 bases. Written as DNA, the CDR3 is TGTGCCAGCAGCTACAGGGGAAAACCCTACAATGAGCAGTTCTTC. Translation gives CASSYRGKPYNEQFF.

This chain connects TRBV18 to TRBJ1-1, with 7 bases aligning to TRBD1. The V gene's germline CDR1 is KGHSH and CDR2 LQKENI. J gave up 3 bases and V 0 bases, and 7 bases lay outside the gene matches. CDR3 length: 16 residues. CDR3 sequence (DNA): TGTGCCAGCTCACCACCGCTACGCAGGGGGTACACTGAAGCTTTCTTT. Protein: CASSPPLRRGYTEAFF.

The V and J genes are TRBV28 and TRBJ1-2, with D unclear. V was cut by 6 bases and J by 4 bases, with 12 bases left in between. CDR1 is MDHEN and CDR2 is SYDVKM in the germline V gene. There are 13 residues in the CDR3. The CDR3 region has the DNA TGTGCCAGCAGCGTCGGCACAGCCTATGGCTACACCTTC. Its protein is CASSVGTAYGYTF.

This clone has a single count. The rearrangement uses TRBV19 and TRBJ1-3; D call uncertain. V was pared by 7 bases and J by 0 bases, with 7 bases between. Germline CDR1 is LNHDA and CDR2 is SQIVND (reference sequence). The CDR3 has 13 amino acids. The CDR3 sequence: CASNVASGNTIYF. The CDR3 DNA reads as TGTGCCAGTAATGTGGCCTCTGGAAACACCATATATTTT.

The CDR3 DNA reads TGCAGCGTTGAACGACAGGGCCCCCAGTACTTC. It is translated as CSVERQGPQYF. This sequence joins TRBV29-1 and TRBJ2-5; 7 positions agree with TRBD1. Germline trimming cut 2 bases from V and 9 bases from J; bases unmatched to any gene: 3. This CDR3 is built from 11 residues. The germline V gene encodes CDR1 SQVTM and CDR2 ANQGSEA. Full variable domain (rest looked up from reference TRBV29-1 and TRBJ2-5): SAVISQKPSRDICQRGTSLTIQCQVDSQVTMMFWYRQQPGQSLTLIATANQGSEATYESGFVIDKFPISRPNLTFSTLTVSNMSPEDSSIYLCSVERQGPQYFGPGTRLLVL.

This chain connects TRBV4-1 to TRBJ1-5, with D perhaps TRBD1 (5 bases). The CDR3 sequence is 16 residues long. Between the trimmed V and J ends, which lost 5 bases and 4 bases, there was a span of 18 bases. Germline CDR1 is MGHRA and CDR2 is YSYEKL. CDR3: CASSTLPGMGNQPQHF. The CDR3 nucleotides are TGCGCCAGCAGCACCCTCCCAGGGATGGGAAATCAGCCCCAGCATTTT.

V is TRBV11-2 and J is TRBJ2-7, with TRBD1 as a possible D gene (6 bases). Per the germline V gene, CDR1 is SGHAT and CDR2 is FQNNGV. The germline V and J ends were trimmed by 1 base and 6 bases, with 13 bases remaining between them. The CDR3 has 14 amino acids. The CDR3 coding sequence is TGTGCCAGCAGCTTAGGGACAGTCGGAGGCGAGCAGTACTTC. It encodes CASSLGTVGGEQYF.

The genes are TRBV6-5 and TRBJ1-1; D remains unclear. Germline CDR1 and CDR2: MNHEY and SVGAGI. The CDR3 length is 13 residues. The V gene lost 6 bases and the J gene lost 5 bases, with 13 bases spanning the gap. The CDR3 spells CASRRGGWTEAFF. In DNA form, the CDR3 reads TGTGCCAGCAGGAGAGGAGGATGGACTGAAGCTTTCTTT.

The chain uses TRBV12-3 or TRBV12-4 and TRBJ2-3, with D uncertain. This CDR3 is 12 amino acids long. V was shortened by 6 bases and J by 0 bases, with 4 bases between the two germline ends. CDR3 region: CASRSSTDTQYF. In nucleotides, the CDR3 is TGTGCCAGCAGGTCTAGCACAGATACGCAGTATTTT.

The chain combines TRBV5-1 with TRBJ2-3, with 9 bases aligning to TRBD1. Per germline, CDR1 SGHRS and CDR2 YFSETQ. The CDR3 sequence is 16 residues long. The ends lost 3 bases at V and 0 bases at J; junction bases unmatched: 5. In DNA, the CDR3 is TGCGCCAGCAGCTCCGGAGGGACAGGGAGCACAGATACGCAGTATTTT. Translating it yields CASSSGGTGSTDTQYF.

The chain uses TRBV27 and TRBJ1-1; no clear D. Per the germline V gene, CDR1 is MNHEY and CDR2 is SMNVEV (reference sequence). This CDR3 spans 14 amino acids. Deletions cut 6 bases from V and 1 base from J, with 12 bases between. The CDR3 DNA follows: TGTGCCAGCAGCTCCCCCGAGGCGAACACTGAAGCTTTCTTT. This codes for CASSSPEANTEAFF.

The chain combines TRBV7-6 with TRBJ1-1; D is undetermined. The CDR3 runs 13 residues. V was trimmed by 2 bases and J by 6 bases, leaving 10 bases between them. Germline V lookup: CDR1 SGHVS, CDR2 FNYEAQ. The CDR3 protein is CASSLTHSPEAFF. CDR3 sequence (DNA): TGTGCCAGCAGCTTAACCCACAGCCCTGAAGCTTTCTTT.

The chain carries TRBV6-5 and TRBJ1-2, with 7 bases aligning to TRBD1. The ends lost 1 base at V and 8 bases at J; junction bases unmatched: 4. Germline V CDR1 and CDR2: MNHEY, SVGAGI. There are 13 residues in the CDR3. CDR3 bases: TGTGCCAGCAGTTACTATACAGGGGACGGCTACACCTTC. It codes for CASSYYTGDGYTF.

CDR3 in DNA: TGCAGTGCTAGTGGCGGGGGAAGAGCCTCCTCTGGGGCCAACGTCCTGACTTTC. Translated: CSASGGGRASSGANVLTF. The chain carries TRBV20-1 and TRBJ2-6; TRBD2 matches at 7 bases. The CDR3 sequence is 18 residues long. Germline CDR1 and CDR2: DFQATT and SNEGSKA (reference sequence). The V and J ends lost 3 bases and 0 bases, in that order; junction bases with no gene match: 11.

The chain has TRBV4-2 and TRBJ1-2; the match to TRBD1 covers 7 bases. From germline, CDR1 is LGHNA and CDR2 YNFKEQ. Germline trimming cut 3 bases from V and 2 bases from J; bases unmatched to any gene: 12. The CDR3 covers 17 residues. CDR3 residues: CASSHLGSGTANYGYTF. The CDR3 nucleotides read TGTGCCAGCAGCCACCTGGGGTCCGGGACAGCCAACTATGGCTACACCTTC.

J is TRBJ2-7 and V is TRBV4-1; 10 nucleotides agree with TRBD2. Losses at the gene ends were 3 bases for V and 3 bases for J; bases not matched to a gene: 14. The germline gives CDR1 MGHRA, CDR2 YSYEKL. CDR3 length: 18 amino acids. The CDR3 region is CASSHHTTGTSAFYEQYF. The CDR3 DNA reads as TGCGCCAGCAGCCATCATACTACCGGGACTAGCGCCTTCTACGAGCAGTACTTC.

The chain combines TRBV7-3 with TRBJ2-7; unclear D gene. Per the germline V gene, CDR1 is SGHTA and CDR2 is FQGTGA. CDR3 length equals 13 residues. V was shortened by 0 bases and J by 5 bases, with 8 bases between the two germline ends. CDR3 amino acids: CASSLTFRDEQYF. The CDR3 nucleotides read TGTGCCAGCAGCTTAACGTTTCGGGACGAGCAGTACTTC.

This chain connects TRBV28 to TRBJ2-2, with 7 positions matching TRBD1. Germline trimming cut 5 bases from V and 5 bases from J; bases unmatched to any gene: 5. The germline CDR1 and CDR2 sequences are MDHEN and SYDVKM. CDR3 length equals 14 residues. CDR3 nucleotide sequence: TGTGCCAGCAGTACGAGACAGGGAACCGGGGAGCTGTTTTTT. It translates to CASSTRQGTGELFF.

There are a few counts of this clone. The chain's CDR3 is CASSPNSGGHTEAFF. Written as DNA, the CDR3 is TGTGCCAGCTCACCAAATTCAGGGGGTCACACTGAAGCTTTCTTT. The chain combines TRBV18 with TRBJ1-1, with 7 bases aligning to TRBD1. This CDR3 region has 15 residues. Germline V gene lookup returns CDR1 KGHSH and CDR2 LQKENI. Trimming removed 2 bases from V and 3 bases from J; junction bases left unmatched: 6.

This chain connects TRBV7-2 to TRBJ2-4, with TRBD1 identical over 7 bases. J gave up 0 bases and V 5 bases, and 7 bases lay outside the gene matches. This CDR3 is built from 16 residues. Germline lookup yields CDR1 SGHTA and CDR2 FQGNSA. CDR3 DNA sequence: TGTGCCAGCAGCAGACAGGGCAGTTTAGCCAAAAACATTCAGTACTTC. It specifies CASSRQGSLAKNIQYF. The variable domain in full, completed from reference TRBV7-2 and TRBJ2-4, reads GAGVSQSPSNKVTEKGKDVELRCDPISGHTALYWYRQSLGQGLEFLIYFQGNSAPDKSGLPSDRFSAERTGGSVSTLTIQRTQQEDSAVYLCASSRQGSLAKNIQYFGAGTRLSVL.

This clone was recorded only once. The chain couples TRBV6-5 to TRBJ1-3, with 11 bases aligning to TRBD1. CDR1 is MNHEY, CDR2 SVGAGI, per germline. V shed 6 bases, J shed 2 bases, and the junction held 3 bases outside the gene matches. The length of the CDR3 is 15 residues. Written as DNA, the CDR3 is TGTGCCAGCAGGGAGGGACAGGGGGCTGGAAACACCATATATTTT. Protein: CASREGQGAGNTIYF.